One sample yielded the 16 T cell receptor beta chains listed below, sequenced in a study of T-cell reconstitution after alpha-beta-depleted transplantation in children. Preparation of the TCRbeta library was carried out with unique molecular identifiers. Using its own MiXCR run on the PCR reads, TCRdb lists one record per CDR3 protein. Of 490,000 or so distinct CDR3 sequences listed, about 10% are singletons. The sample was PBMCs, taken before TCRalphabeta/CD19-depleted stem cell transplant. These receptors were collected from a child between 2 and 9 years old with inherited bone marrow failure, due to receive a stem cell transplant.

This clonotype was observed at least ten times. In DNA form, the CDR3 reads TGTGCCAGCAGACCCGGACATAGCTCCTACGAGCAGTACTTC. Translated: CASRPGHSSYEQYF. The rearrangement joins TRBV12-3 or TRBV12-4 to TRBJ2-7, with a tentative D call TRBD1 (5 bases). The CDR3 is 14 residues long. V was shortened by 6 bases and J by 0 bases, with 12 bases between the two germline ends.

The table lists this clonotype with many counts. The V gene is TRBV10-3, the J gene TRBJ2-5; D gene unclear. The CDR3 length is 11 residues. Trimming shortened V by 5 bases and J by 4 bases, and 5 bases separated the two germline ends. CDR1 and CDR2 from the germline V gene are ENHRY and SYGVKD. For the CDR3, the DNA is TGTGCCATCAGTACCGGAGAGACCCAGTACTTC. It translates to CAISTGETQYF.

In this sample, this clonotype turned up many times. V is TRBV29-1 and J is TRBJ1-1; D not resolved. Trimming cost V 5 bases and J 4 bases, with 11 bases left between them. This CDR3 is built from 12 residues. Germline V CDR1 and CDR2: SQVTM, ANQGSEA. The chain's CDR3 is CSVFGVGTEAFF. The CDR3 nucleotides read TGCAGCGTTTTTGGGGTGGGCACTGAAGCTTTCTTT.

The chain combines TRBV7-2 with TRBJ2-3, with TRBD2 matching over 8 bases. The V segment lost 3 bases and the J segment 2 bases; nucleotides outside the gene matches: 7. The CDR3 runs to 16 residues. CDR1 is SGHTA and CDR2 is FQGNSA in the germline V gene. CDR3 sequence reads: CASSFTSGGFTDTQYF. As DNA, the CDR3 is TGTGCCAGCAGCTTCACTAGCGGAGGATTCACAGATACGCAGTATTTT.

V usage is TRBV7-2 and J usage is TRBJ2-4; D is ambiguous. The CDR3 is 13 residues long. Germline CDR1 and CDR2: SGHTA and FQGNSA. Between the trimmed V and J ends, which lost 7 bases and 10 bases, there was a span of 17 bases. CDR3 in DNA: TGTGCCAGCACCCCATCGCCGGAAGGGATTCAGTACTTC. It specifies CASTPSPEGIQYF.

This clonotype was observed at least ten times. The V gene is TRBV9, the J gene TRBJ2-7; TRBD2 matches 10 bases. V lost 0 bases and J lost 2; bases outside the gene matches: 2. This CDR3 region has 15 residues. Germline CDR1 and CDR2: SGDLS and YYNGEE. The CDR3 bases are TGTGCCAGCAGCGTAGAAGCGGGAGGGCCCTACGAGCAGTACTTC. As protein: CASSVEAGGPYEQYF.

This clonotype has a count of ten or more. V is TRBV18 and J is TRBJ2-1, with D hard to call. Germline V gene sequence: CDR1 KGHSH, CDR2 LQKENI. The CDR3 totals 14 residues. Between the trimmed V and J ends, which lost 2 bases and 8 bases, there was a span of 13 bases. The CDR3 DNA is TGTGCCAGCTCACCAGGCCCCCCTAGTTATGAGCAGTTCTTC. This sequence encodes CASSPGPPSYEQFF. Variable domain in full (rest from reference TRBV18 and TRBJ2-1): NAGVMQNPRHLVRRRGQEARLRCSPMKGHSHVYWYRQLPEEGLKFMVYLQKENIIDESGMPKERFSAEFPKEGPSILRIQQVVRGDSAAYFCASSPGPPSYEQFFGPGTRLTVL.

This clonotype showed up just a few times. The V gene is TRBV10-2, the J gene TRBJ2-1; 10 nucleotides agree with TRBD2. V lost 3 bases and J lost 8; bases outside the gene matches: 13. In germline, CDR1 is WSHSY, CDR2 SAAADI. This CDR3 is 17 amino acids long. CDR3 bases: TGCGCCAGCAGTGAAAGCTATGTAGCGGGGGGCGGGGATGAGCAGTTCTTC. Protein: CASSESYVAGGGDEQFF.

This clonotype occurred many times. The gene calls are TRBV6-2 or TRBV6-3 and TRBJ1-2, with D unresolved. Germline CDR1 and CDR2: MNHEY and SVGEGT. V was cut by 7 bases and J by 4 bases, with 7 bases left in between. This CDR3 spans 11 amino acids. The CDR3 region has the DNA TGTGCCAGCACGGGATTCTATGGCTACACCTTC. Translating gives CASTGFYGYTF.

This chain links TRBV6-5 with TRBJ2-1; D is unclear. Trimming removed 0 bases at V and 10 bases at J, with 10 bases between. The CDR3 covers 13 residues. Per germline, CDR1 MNHEY and CDR2 SVGAGI. CDR3: CASSYSRLGEQFF. The CDR3, as DNA: TGTGCCAGCAGTTACTCGCGGCTAGGAGAGCAGTTCTTC.

This clonotype occurred many times. The gene calls are TRBV7-2 and TRBJ2-3; 11 bases fit TRBD2. CDR3 length: 14 amino acids. V lost 7 bases to trimming and J lost 7 bases; unmatched junction nucleotides: 7. Germline V lookup: CDR1 SGHTA, CDR2 FQGNSA. The CDR3 here is CASTLAGGPYTQYF. The DNA of the CDR3 is TGTGCCAGCACCCTAGCGGGAGGTCCCTATACGCAGTATTTT.

This clonotype was counted many times. The chain links TRBV6-2 or TRBV6-3 to TRBJ2-1; 9 bases are a match to TRBD2. This CDR3 is 17 amino acids long. J was trimmed by 7 bases and V by 5 bases; bases with no gene match: 15. Germline assignment: CDR1 MNHEY and CDR2 SVGEGT. This CDR3 reads CASSPNHGLAPTNEQFF. The DNA for the CDR3 is TGTGCCAGCAGTCCCAACCATGGACTAGCGCCAACTAATGAGCAGTTCTTC.

This clonotype has a handful of counts. V usage is TRBV9 and J usage is TRBJ2-2, with 11 bases that match TRBD2. Germline CDR1 SGDLS, CDR2 YYNGEE. V dropped 0 bases and J dropped 4; count of bases not matched to a gene: 8. This CDR3 is built from 18 residues. The CDR3 protein is CASSVVVAGGPSTGELFF. CDR3 DNA sequence: TGTGCCAGCAGCGTAGTGGTAGCGGGAGGGCCAAGCACCGGGGAGCTGTTTTTT.

In this sample, this clonotype turned up a few times. V and J are TRBV10-3 and TRBJ2-7, with TRBD2 matching 8 bases. The CDR3 sequence is 14 residues long. After removal of 4 bases from V and 4 bases from J, the junction contained 6 bases not matched to a gene. Germline CDR1 reads ENHRY; CDR2 reads SYGVKD. The CDR3 loop is CAISASGSQYEQYF. The DNA of the CDR3 is TGTGCCATCAGTGCAAGCGGGAGCCAATACGAGCAGTACTTC.

In its sample, this clonotype was seen many times. The chain carries TRBV5-1 and TRBJ2-2; 9 nucleotides line up with TRBD1. This CDR3 region has 13 residues. V shed 5 bases, J shed 6 bases, and the junction held 2 bases outside the gene matches. Germline V gene lookup returns CDR1 SGHRS and CDR2 YFSETQ. CDR3 region: CASRTGGAGELFF. The CDR3 DNA reads as TGCGCCAGCAGAACAGGGGGCGCCGGGGAGCTGTTTTTT.

On this clonotype itself: A read error is possible here, since a much larger clone lies one base away. The chain couples TRBV27 to TRBJ2-1; D gene uncertain. The CDR3 consists of 15 residues. The germline V gene encodes CDR1 MNHEY and CDR2 SMNVEV (reference sequence). Trimming pared 3 bases from V and 3 bases from J, leaving 12 bases between. CDR3 nucleotides: TGTGCCAGCAGTTTCACGGATAGCTGCTACAATGAGCAGTTCTTC. This gives the protein CASSFTDSCYNEQFF.